There are many counts of the clone carrying this T cell receptor (beta chain). Its antigen is not known. The V segment lost 2 bases and the J segment 5 bases; nucleotides outside the gene matches: 7. CDR1 SGHVS and CDR2 FQNEAQ come from the germline V gene. The CDR3 runs to 15 residues. RNA transcripts yielded amplified TCR beta CDR3 regions. TCR CDR3 underwent first-round RT-PCR with the HTBI primer set. TCRdb fed the multiplex PCR reads into MiXCR, producing one record per CDR3 protein. Here the sample spans about 400,000 distinct CDR3 sequences, about an eighth being singletons. This sample is drawn from a study of T cells in Graves' hyperthyroidism and ophthalmopathy. Each person with ophthalmopathy scored at least 3 on the Clinical Activity Score, reached NOSPECS grade 4 or higher, and had been ill under 3 months. Points from the study as a whole: Stable hyperthyroidism and ophthalmopathy were separated using 13 V-J signatures. In blood, most of the thyroid clonotypes expanded above 0.001 were also present.

V is TRBV7-8 and J is TRBJ2-7, with 9 bases lining up with TRBD1. The TCR comes from a man aged 50 to 59 with Graves' ophthalmopathy. Sequenced input: blood. The DNA for the CDR3 is TGTGCCAGCAGCTTAATCGGGACAGGGAGAAACGAGCAGTACTTC. Its protein product is CASSLIGTGRNEQYF. Filled out from reference TRBV7-8 and TRBJ2-7, the complete variable domain reads GAGVSQSPRYKVAKRGQDVALRCDPISGHVSLFWYQQALGQGPEFLTYFQNEAQLDKSGLPSDRFFAERPEGSVSTLKIQRTQQEDSAVYLCASSLIGTGRNEQYFGPGTRLTVT.